This T cell receptor beta chain was documented in a study of blood T cell repertoires in COVID-19. The CDR3 is 15 amino acids. Deletions cut 8 bases from V and 3 bases from J, with 17 bases between. The germline CDR1 and CDR2 sequences are SNHLY and FYNNEI. This clone was seen a few times. Clones were read by immunoSEQ multiplex PCR, and TCRdb kept only the in-frame ones, dropping some. The profile shows around 190,000 clones, about 88% of them singletons. Source material: peripheral blood. J is TRBJ1-5 and V is TRBV2; no clear D. This clonotype was obtained from a man between 18 and 35 years old with active or convalescent COVID-19. DNA of the CDR3: TGTGCCAGCGCCATGAGCGCCTCCGTCAATCAGCCCCAGCATTTT. Translating it yields CASAMSASVNQPQHF.